A selection of T cell receptor beta chains follows, all from one sample in a study of cytomegalovirus exposure and HLA in healthy donors. Repertoires were generated with immunoSEQ multiplex PCR, while TCRdb's copy carries only in-frame clones and drops some. The sample includes 100,000 or so clones, about 76% of them seen just once. Sample: PBMCs. The receptors shown here come from a man aged 25-45 years in good health and CMV-seropositive. Both conserved end residues are part of each CDR3. D genes are given only for firm matches. Rows may omit the clone size; those that give it use once, few, many or a size class.

j_call,clone_size,v_call,d_call,cdr3_length,cdr3_aa,cdr3_nt
TRBJ2-5,.,TRBV9,TRBD1,18,CASSVVVGDRENQETQYF,TGTGCCAGCAGCGTAGTGGTGGGGGACAGGGAAAACCAAGAGACCCAGTACTTC
TRBJ2-5,once,TRBV4-2,TRBD2,17,CASSQGGLAGGQETQYF,TGTGCCAGCAGCCAAGGAGGACTAGCGGGGGGGCAAGAGACCCAGTACTTC
TRBJ2-7,.,TRBV5-5,.,14,CASSPLTRSYEQYF,TGTGCCAGCAGCCCCTTGACTAGAAGCTACGAGCAGTACTTC
TRBJ1-5,.,TRBV19,TRBD1,16,CASSIGGGPSNQPQHF,TGTGCCAGTAGTATAGGAGGGGGCCCAAGCAATCAGCCCCAGCATTTT
TRBJ2-7,.,TRBV10-3,TRBD1,14,CAISADRDSNEQYF,TGTGCCATCAGTGCCGACAGGGATTCTAACGAGCAGTACTTC
TRBJ1-6,.,TRBV11-2,TRBD1,15,CASSSLTGFNSPLHF,TGTGCCAGCAGCTCACTGACAGGGTTTAATTCACCCCTCCACTTT
TRBJ1-2,.,TRBV5-6,TRBD1,17,CASSQEPSWTGSYGYTF,TGTGCCAGCAGCCAAGAGCCCTCATGGACAGGGTCCTATGGCTACACCTTC
TRBJ2-1,.,TRBV19,.,12,CASSIGGDEQFF,TGTGCCAGTAGTATAGGGGGGGATGAGCAGTTCTTC
TRBJ2-3,.,TRBV30,.,13,CAWTPPGADTQYF,TGTGCCTGGACCCCGCCGGGGGCAGATACGCAGTATTTT
TRBJ2-7,.,TRBV7-9,TRBD1,16,CASSSFTGQSIYEQYF,TGTGCCAGCAGCTCATTCACGGGACAGAGCATCTACGAGCAGTACTTC
TRBJ2-7,few,TRBV6-6,.,14,CASTRGQRAPEQYF,TGTGCCAGCACCCGAGGACAGCGAGCCCCGGAGCAGTACTTC
TRBJ1-1,.,TRBV11-2,TRBD1,12,CASSSTGGEAFF,TGTGCCAGCAGCTCCACAGGGGGTGAAGCTTTCTTT
TRBJ2-5,.,TRBV30,TRBD2,16,CAWSVSPGGDQETQYF,TGTGCCTGGAGTGTAAGCCCCGGGGGGGATCAAGAGACCCAGTACTTC
TRBJ1-5,.,TRBV6-6,TRBD1,14,CATGQGGNNQPQHF,TGTGCCACCGGACAGGGGGGGAATAATCAGCCCCAGCATTTT
TRBJ2-7,.,TRBV4-1,.,15,CASSQDETVSYEQYF,TGCGCCAGCAGCCAAGATGAGACAGTCTCCTACGAGCAGTACTTC
TRBJ2-5,.,TRBV5-4,TRBD2,16,CASSFPSGGALETQYF,TGTGCCAGCAGCTTTCCTAGCGGGGGGGCTCTTGAGACCCAGTACTTC
TRBJ1-1,.,TRBV5-1,TRBD1,16,CASSLLGTGGTTEAFF,TGCGCCAGCAGCCTACTTGGCACAGGGGGAACCACTGAAGCTTTCTTT
TRBJ2-7,.,TRBV7-8,.,17,CASSSDKGWSGLYEQYF,TGTGCCAGCAGCTCAGATAAAGGGTGGTCGGGACTCTACGAGCAGTACTTC
TRBJ1-2,.,TRBV14,.,13,CASSPDRSYGYTF,TGTGCCAGCAGCCCCGACAGGAGCTATGGCTACACCTTC
TRBJ2-5,.,TRBV29-1,TRBD2,14,CSVPSGTNQETQYF,TGCAGCGTCCCTAGCGGGACAAACCAAGAGACCCAGTACTTC
TRBJ2-2,.,TRBV30,TRBD2,15,CAWSTRGGRTGELFF,TGTGCCTGGAGTACCCGGGGGGGCCGTACCGGGGAGCTGTTTTTT
TRBJ1-3,once,TRBV18,.,15,CASSPLGTQGNTIYF,TGTGCCAGCTCACCTCTAGGGACTCAAGGAAACACCATATATTTT
TRBJ1-4,.,TRBV5-1,.,16,CASSPGTLFGMEKLFF,TGCGCCAGCAGCCCCGGGACATTGTTCGGTATGGAAAAACTGTTTTTT
TRBJ1-2,.,TRBV5-6,.,15,CASKVFGGLTYGYTF,TGTGCCAGCAAAGTTTTCGGGGGGCTAACCTATGGCTACACCTTC
TRBJ2-1,.,TRBV14,.,14,CASSRPGSYNEQFF,TGTGCCAGCAGCCGACCGGGGTCCTACAATGAGCAGTTCTTC
TRBJ1-1,.,TRBV7-9,.,13,CASRNREHTEAFF,TGTGCCAGTAGAAACAGGGAACACACTGAAGCTTTCTTT
TRBJ1-3,.,TRBV5-1,TRBD1,17,CASSRGTGASSGNTIYF,TGCGCCAGCAGTCGGGGAACAGGGGCAAGCTCTGGAAACACCATATATTTT
TRBJ2-7,.,TRBV7-9,.,14,CSSSMGRESYEQYF,TGTTCCAGCAGCATGGGACGGGAGTCCTACGAGCAGTACTTC
TRBJ2-1,.,TRBV6-5,.,15,CASRRQGPMSNEQFF,TGTGCCAGCAGACGTCAGGGCCCTATGAGCAATGAGCAGTTCTTC
TRBJ1-1,few,TRBV4-3,TRBD1,13,CASSRDRGGAAFF,TGCGCCAGCAGCCGGGACAGGGGAGGTGCGGCTTTCTTT
TRBJ2-7,few,TRBV2,TRBD2,15,CASSLTGLAFYEQYF,TGTGCCAGCAGCTTAACCGGACTAGCATTCTACGAGCAGTACTTC
TRBJ2-5,.,TRBV6-5,TRBD2,14,CASRPGLAPETQYF,TGTGCCAGCAGGCCGGGACTAGCTCCTGAGACCCAGTACTTC
TRBJ2-7,once,TRBV27,.,14,CASSLRGRGYEQYF,TGTGCCAGCAGTCTGAGGGGCAGGGGTTACGAGCAGTACTTC
TRBJ1-5,.,TRBV27,.,14,CASSLSRSNQPQHF,TGTGCCAGCAGTTTATCACGGAGCAATCAGCCCCAGCATTTT
TRBJ2-7,.,TRBV11-2,TRBD2,14,CASSAGVSSYEQYF,TGTGCCAGCAGCGCGGGAGTCTCCTCCTACGAGCAGTACTTC
TRBJ2-5,few,TRBV19,TRBD1,15,CASSIGGQGRETQYF,TGTGCCAGTAGTATTGGGGGACAGGGTCGGGAGACCCAGTACTTC
TRBJ2-3,few,TRBV19,TRBD2,16,CASSIGPGLALDTQYF,TGTGCCAGTAGTATAGGGCCGGGACTAGCATTGGATACGCAGTATTTT
TRBJ1-6,.,TRBV6-5,.,16,CASSYSVAGWDSPLHF,TGTGCCAGCAGTTACTCGGTGGCAGGGTGGGATTCACCCCTCCACTTT
TRBJ2-1,.,TRBV9,TRBD2,19,CASSVEAAGGPSSYNEQFF,TGTGCCAGCAGCGTAGAGGCAGCGGGGGGTCCTAGCTCCTACAATGAGCAGTTCTTC
TRBJ2-5,once,TRBV30,.,12,CAWSVTEETQYF,TGTGCCTGGAGTGTAACAGAAGAGACCCAGTACTTC
TRBJ1-5,.,TRBV5-4,TRBD1,19,CASSLGPWDGQGGNQPQHF,TGTGCCAGCAGCTTGGGGCCCTGGGATGGACAGGGAGGCAATCAGCCCCAGCATTTT
TRBJ1-2,once,TRBV5-6,.,13,CASSLGRDRGYTF,TGTGCCAGCAGCCTGGGCAGGGATCGCGGCTACACCTTC
TRBJ1-2,few,TRBV18,TRBD1,15,CASSPGDSRNYGYTF,TGTGCCAGCTCACCAGGGGACAGTAGAAACTATGGCTACACCTTC
TRBJ2-3,.,TRBV5-1,.,17,CASSPTTGFSSTDTQYF,TGCGCCAGCAGCCCTACTACAGGGTTCTCTAGCACAGATACGCAGTATTTT
TRBJ2-3,.,TRBV6-1,TRBD2,18,CASSAYKYGSGSTDTQYF,TGTGCCAGCAGTGCGTATAAGTACGGTAGCGGGTCCACAGATACGCAGTATTTT
TRBJ2-3,many,TRBV6-4,TRBD2,14,CASSAAGGADTQYF,TGTGCCAGCAGTGCAGCGGGGGGGGCAGATACGCAGTATTTT